This T cell receptor (beta chain) was identified during a study of CD8+ T cells in alopecia areata. Reverse transcribed after extraction, RNA yielded cDNA as the sequencing template. Data came from immunoSEQ multiplex PCR; TCRdb stores just in-frame clones and leaves some out. The sample carries about 210,000 clones, less than 50% recorded once. CDR3 length: 15 amino acids. Losses at the gene ends were 5 bases for V and 6 bases for J; bases not matched to a gene: 10. Germline V gives CDR1 MNHNS, CDR2 SASEGT. This clone was observed a few times. Its antigen is currently unknown. Treatment: oral pan-JAK inhibitor, 5-10 mg twice daily. Study-level findings and limits: With one nonresponder, baseline CD8+ expansion's link to response remains uncertain.

The sequencing used CD4+ T cells sorted from blood, collected at approximately week 37, from a patient treated with tofacitinib. This clonotype originated in a human donor with alopecia areata. The V call is TRBV6-1, the J call TRBJ1-2; TRBD1 agrees at 9 bases. The CDR3 coding sequence is TGTGCCAGCAGTCTCCGAACCGGGACAGGGAATGGCTACACCTTC. Amino acid sequence: CASSLRTGTGNGYTF.